This is a list of T cell receptor beta chains from one sample in a study of cytomegalovirus exposure and HLA in healthy donors. TCRdb's table, derived via immunoSEQ multiplex PCR, lists solely in-frame clones and lacks some. Of about 99,000 clones in the sample, 79% were seen once. The material sequenced was PBMCs. All receptors derive from a man aged 45-65 years in good health and CMV-seropositive. CDR3s include the opening cysteine and the closing phenylalanine or tryptophan. A D gene is named only where the DNA matches it firmly. Clone size is not always given. Where it is, it says once, few, many or a class for expanded clones.

len,j_gene,abundance,v_gene,d_gene,CDR3aa,CDR3nt
14,TRBJ2-3,NA,TRBV5-1,NA,CASSLLQGTDMQYF,TGCGCCAGCAGCTTGTTACAGGGCACAGATATGCAGTATTTT
12,TRBJ2-2,NA,TRBV7-2,NA,CASSPYTGELFF,TGTGCCAGCAGCCCATACACCGGGGAGCTGTTTTTT
14,TRBJ2-5,NA,TRBV7-9,NA,CASSLEAGVETQYF,TGTGCCAGCAGCTTAGAGGCCGGGGTCGAGACCCAGTACTTC
14,TRBJ2-2,NA,TRBV6-4,NA,CASSPQGGTGELFF,TGTGCCAGCAGTCCTCAGGGGGGCACCGGGGAGCTGTTTTTT
16,TRBJ1-4,NA,TRBV11-3,NA,CASSLEGGVANEKLFF,TGTGCCAGCAGCTTAGAGGGGGGGGTGGCTAATGAAAAACTGTTTTTT
16,TRBJ2-7,NA,TRBV7-9,NA,CASSPSWGHLTYEQYF,TGTGCCAGCAGCCCCAGTTGGGGGCACCTTACCTACGAGCAGTACTTC
19,TRBJ2-5,NA,TRBV19,TRBD2,CASSQSPPGLAGVGETQYF,TGTGCCAGTAGTCAATCACCACCGGGACTAGCGGGAGTGGGAGAGACCCAGTACTTC
16,TRBJ2-1,few,TRBV10-2,TRBD2,CASSEGSGSRGNEQFF,TGCGCCAGCAGCGAGGGTAGCGGGAGTAGGGGCAATGAGCAGTTCTTC
17,TRBJ2-7,NA,TRBV19,NA,CASSVGRPGQPTYEQYF,TGTGCCAGTAGTGTAGGTCGACCGGGACAACCTACCTACGAGCAGTACTTC
15,TRBJ2-1,NA,TRBV6-6,TRBD2,CASSRLADSYNEQFF,TGTGCCAGCAGTCGACTAGCGGACTCCTACAATGAGCAGTTCTTC
13,TRBJ1-1,NA,TRBV11-3,NA,CASSSRENTEAFF,TGTGCCAGCAGCTCGCGGGAGAACACTGAAGCTTTCTTT
14,TRBJ2-5,NA,TRBV19,NA,CASSPRTHQETQYF,TGTGCCAGTAGTCCCCGGACTCACCAAGAGACCCAGTACTTC
15,TRBJ1-4,once,TRBV21-1,NA,CASSKVYRGDEKLFF,TGTGCCAGCAGCAAAGTGTACAGGGGTGATGAAAAACTGTTTTTT
14,TRBJ2-1,few,TRBV7-3,NA,CASSFAPLTGEQFF,TGTGCCAGCAGTTTCGCACCTCTTACCGGTGAGCAGTTCTTC
14,TRBJ2-7,NA,TRBV6-5,TRBD2,CASSYERESDEQYF,TGTGCCAGCAGTTATGAGCGGGAGAGCGACGAGCAGTACTTC
16,TRBJ2-3,NA,TRBV7-9,TRBD2,CASSSGTGLAGDTQYF,TGTGCCAGCAGCTCGGGAACGGGACTAGCTGGAGATACGCAGTATTTT
16,TRBJ2-3,few,TRBV5-4,TRBD2,CASSLAVDGGTDTQYF,TGTGCCAGCAGCCTAGCGGTGGATGGGGGGACAGATACGCAGTATTTT
16,TRBJ2-5,few,TRBV28,NA,CASSLRGALVGETQYF,TGTGCCAGCAGTTTACGCGGGGCTCTGGTGGGAGAGACCCAGTACTTC
16,TRBJ2-5,NA,TRBV2,TRBD2,CASSEGLAGVLETQYF,TGTGCCAGCAGTGAAGGACTAGCGGGAGTATTGGAGACCCAGTACTTC
12,TRBJ1-1,NA,TRBV7-9,NA,CASSLEDTEAFF,TGTGCCAGCAGCTTGGAGGACACTGAAGCTTTCTTT
12,TRBJ2-7,NA,TRBV27,NA,CASSLSQGKQYF,TGTGCCAGCAGTTTAAGTCAGGGGAAGCAGTACTTC
14,TRBJ2-1,NA,TRBV6-1,TRBD2,CANSGLADGNEQFF,TGTGCCAACTCCGGACTAGCGGATGGCAATGAGCAGTTCTTC
19,TRBJ2-1,NA,TRBV19,TRBD2,CASSTGLAGGPSSYNEQFF,TGTGCCAGTAGTACTGGACTAGCGGGAGGGCCTAGCTCCTACAATGAGCAGTTCTTC
18,TRBJ2-1,NA,TRBV2,TRBD1,CASSINRGPNLNYNEQFF,TGTGCCAGCAGTATCAACAGGGGGCCAAACCTAAATTACAATGAGCAGTTCTTC
15,TRBJ2-3,NA,TRBV2,NA,CASSVERFVTDTQYF,TGTGCCAGCAGTGTGGAGAGGTTTGTCACAGATACGCAGTATTTT
17,TRBJ2-7,NA,TRBV7-6,TRBD2,CASSKRQGRLAGNEQYF,TGTGCCAGCAGTAAGAGACAGGGTAGGCTAGCGGGAAACGAGCAGTACTTC
15,TRBJ2-1,few,TRBV11-3,TRBD2,CASSLEAGGYNEQFF,TGTGCCAGCAGCTTAGAGGCGGGAGGGTACAATGAGCAGTTCTTC
19,TRBJ2-6,few,TRBV30,TRBD2,CAWSAAGTSGTSGANVLTF,TGTGCCTGGAGTGCTGCCGGGACTAGCGGGACCTCTGGGGCCAACGTCCTGACTTTC
15,TRBJ2-7,NA,TRBV6-5,TRBD2,CASRDTSGRLNEQYF,TGTGCCAGCAGGGACACTAGCGGGAGACTTAACGAGCAGTACTTC
14,TRBJ2-2,NA,TRBV10-3,TRBD2,CASSDGRDTGELFF,TGTGCCAGCAGTGACGGGAGGGACACCGGGGAGCTGTTTTTT
14,TRBJ2-5,few,TRBV7-9,TRBD2,CASSLASRGRTQYF,TGTGCCAGCAGCTTAGCATCACGCGGGAGGACCCAGTACTTC
19,TRBJ1-5,few,TRBV6-4,NA,CASSLSTSKTGKINQPQHF,TGTGCCAGCAGTCTCTCAACCTCCAAAACAGGGAAAATAAATCAGCCCCAGCATTTT
17,TRBJ2-3,once,TRBV5-1,TRBD2,CASSLGSASGSLDTQYF,TGCGCCAGCAGCTTGGGTTCGGCTAGCGGGAGCTTAGATACGCAGTATTTT
14,TRBJ2-7,NA,TRBV27,NA,CASSLYLGGYEQYF,TGTGCCAGCAGTTTATATCTAGGGGGTTACGAGCAGTACTTC
12,TRBJ2-5,once,TRBV30,TRBD1,CAWDRGQETQYF,TGTGCCTGGGACAGGGGCCAAGAGACCCAGTACTTC
14,TRBJ1-3,NA,TRBV19,NA,CASSVRDSGNTIYF,TGTGCCAGTAGCGTACGGGACTCTGGAAACACCATATATTTT
15,TRBJ1-3,few,TRBV10-1,NA,CASTRAPGSGNTIYF,TGCGCCAGCACCCGGGCCCCGGGGTCAGGAAACACCATATATTTT
15,TRBJ1-5,NA,TRBV19,NA,CASSIGGSSNQPQHF,TGTGCCAGTAGTATAGGGGGCTCTAGCAATCAGCCCCAGCATTTT
16,TRBJ2-1,NA,TRBV25-1,TRBD1,CASSAPGQGVYNEQFF,TGTGCCAGCAGTGCTCCGGGACAGGGGGTATACAATGAGCAGTTCTTC
13,TRBJ2-5,NA,TRBV5-1,NA,CASSLTGEETQYF,TGCGCCAGCAGCCTGACCGGGGAAGAGACCCAGTACTTC
15,TRBJ2-7,NA,TRBV15,TRBD1,CATSRGGTGDYEQYF,TGTGCCACCAGCAGGGGGGGGACAGGGGACTACGAGCAGTACTTC
17,TRBJ2-2,NA,TRBV21-1,NA,CASPPGQGARNTGELFF,TGTGCCAGCCCTCCCGGCCAGGGGGCGAGGAACACCGGGGAGCTGTTTTTT
13,TRBJ2-5,NA,TRBV19,NA,CASSSDSPGTQYF,TGTGCCAGTAGTTCGGACAGCCCCGGGACCCAGTACTTC
13,TRBJ2-7,NA,TRBV19,NA,CASSNGQSHEQYF,TGTGCCAGTAGTAACGGACAAAGCCACGAGCAGTACTTC
17,TRBJ2-1,NA,TRBV5-1,TRBD2,CASSTYGLAGSNNEQFF,TGCGCCAGCAGCACCTACGGACTAGCGGGAAGTAACAATGAGCAGTTCTTC
13,TRBJ1-1,NA,TRBV15,TRBD1,CATGGPGGTEAFF,TGTGCCACCGGAGGCCCAGGGGGCACTGAAGCTTTCTTT
13,TRBJ1-5,NA,TRBV29-1,NA,CSVSGGANQPQHF,TGCAGCGTGTCGGGGGGCGCGAATCAGCCCCAGCATTTT
15,TRBJ1-4,NA,TRBV19,NA,CASSIAGRTGEKLFF,TGTGCCAGTAGTATAGCGGGAAGAACCGGCGAAAAACTGTTTTTT
15,TRBJ1-2,NA,TRBV5-4,NA,CASSQSSVSNYGYTF,TGTGCCAGCAGCCAGTCGTCAGTTTCTAACTATGGCTACACCTTC
15,TRBJ2-4,NA,TRBV5-1,TRBD1,CASSLSGQGAGIQYF,TGCGCCAGCAGCTTGTCAGGGCAGGGGGCGGGCATTCAGTACTTC
15,TRBJ2-1,NA,TRBV5-1,TRBD2,CASSLAPGTRDEQFF,TGCGCCAGCAGCTTGGCCCCCGGGACTAGGGACGAGCAGTTCTTC
13,TRBJ1-1,once,TRBV15,NA,CATSTRGTAEAFF,TGTGCCACCAGCACCCGGGGGACGGCTGAAGCTTTCTTT
15,TRBJ2-7,NA,TRBV6-1,NA,CASSDHSLSSYEQYF,TGTGCCAGCAGTGATCACAGCCTAAGCTCCTACGAGCAGTACTTC
12,TRBJ2-5,few,TRBV7-9,NA,CASSSGQETQYF,TGTGCCAGCAGCTCAGGCCAAGAGACCCAGTACTTC
17,TRBJ2-2,NA,TRBV27,TRBD2,CASSFGLAGISTGELFF,TGTGCCAGCAGTTTTGGACTAGCGGGAATTAGCACCGGGGAGCTGTTTTTT
15,TRBJ1-1,once,TRBV11-2,NA,CASSLDDRAYTEAFF,TGTGCCAGCAGCTTAGATGACAGAGCTTACACTGAAGCTTTCTTT
17,TRBJ2-5,NA,TRBV28,TRBD2,CASSPEGLAGGSETQYF,TGTGCCAGCAGTCCCGAAGGACTAGCGGGAGGATCGGAGACCCAGTACTTC
14,TRBJ2-7,NA,TRBV7-8,TRBD1,CASRRPGQGYEQYF,TGTGCCAGCAGACGACCGGGACAGGGCTACGAGCAGTACTTC